A selection of T cell receptor beta chains follows, all from one sample in a study of cytomegalovirus exposure and HLA in healthy donors. Sequenced by immunoSEQ multiplex PCR; TCRdb stores in-frame clones only, minus some. This sample yields some 120,000 clones, of which approximately 80% are seen a single time; roughly 9.6% belongs to the top ten. The sequencing sample was made of PBMCs. The receptor set was obtained from a young man in good health and CMV-seropositive. CDR3s include the opening cysteine and the closing phenylalanine or tryptophan. A D gene is named only where the DNA matches it firmly. The size field is filled for only some rows; it gives once, few, many or a size class.

clone size	V gene	D gene	J gene	CDR3 DNA	CDR3 protein
few	TRBV7-9	.	TRBJ1-2	TGTGCCAGCAGCCAACCAGTTGGCTACACCTTC	CASSQPVGYTF
.	TRBV6-6	TRBD1	TRBJ2-4	TGTGCCAGCAGTTACCTCGGGACAGGGAAAAACATTCAGTACTTC	CASSYLGTGKNIQYF
.	TRBV10-3	.	TRBJ2-2	TGTGCCATCAGTGGGGGCGGCTTGGACACCGGAGAGCTGTTTTTT	CAISGGGLDTGELFF
.	TRBV5-1	.	TRBJ1-1	TGCGCCAGCAGTCCCCAGGGGAACACTGAAGCTTTCTTT	CASSPQGNTEAFF
.	TRBV19	.	TRBJ1-5	TGTGCCAGTAGTACGTCAGGGTTTAATCAGCCCCAGCATTTT	CASSTSGFNQPQHF
.	TRBV11-2	.	TRBJ1-2	TGTGCCAGCAGCTTAGACCCGGGACAAACGAAATATGGCTACACCTTC	CASSLDPGQTKYGYTF
.	TRBV11-2	.	TRBJ1-2	TGTGCCAGCAGCCCAGGGTGGGGGGGTCATGGCTACACCTTC	CASSPGWGGHGYTF
few	TRBV10-1	.	TRBJ2-7	TGCGCCAGCAGTGAGTCGAACGGGGAGGAGCAGTACTTC	CASSESNGEEQYF
once	TRBV6-1	TRBD1	TRBJ2-7	TGTGCCACGCAGCAAGGGACAGTCTCCTACGAGCAGTACTTC	CATQQGTVSYEQYF
.	TRBV4-1	.	TRBJ1-5	TGCGCCAGCAGCCAAGATGCTCGCGGGGGCCCTTTAAAGGGCAATCAGCCCCAGCATTTT	CASSQDARGGPLKGNQPQHF
.	TRBV12-5	.	TRBJ1-2	TGTTCCACTGGGGGGGCGCCCTATGGCTACACCTTC	CSTGGAPYGYTF
few	TRBV7-9	.	TRBJ2-1	TGTGCCAGCAGCCTCCGTGATAGCCGAATAAGCTCCTACAATGAGCAGTTCTTC	CASSLRDSRISSYNEQFF
.	TRBV6-6	.	TRBJ2-3	TGTGCCAGCACTCTAGGTCCACGCACAGATACGCAGTATTTT	CASTLGPRTDTQYF
.	TRBV14	.	TRBJ2-7	TGTGCCAGCAGCCAGTGGGACGGGAGCTCCTACGAGCAGTACTTC	CASSQWDGSSYEQYF
.	TRBV27	TRBD1	TRBJ1-1	TGTGCCAGCAGTGGGCACAGGGGTAGCACTGAAGCTTTCTTT	CASSGHRGSTEAFF
.	TRBV25-1	.	TRBJ1-1	TGTGCCAGCAGTGAATATCGGCAGGGGCGCATGAACACTGAAGCTTTCTTT	CASSEYRQGRMNTEAFF
few	TRBV6-1	.	TRBJ1-1	TGTGCCAGCAAAGGCGAGGTCACTGAAGCTTTCTTT	CASKGEVTEAFF
.	TRBV5-1	TRBD2	TRBJ2-5	TGCGCCAGCAGAAGTGCTAGCGGGGGGCCGGAGACCCAGTACTTC	CASRSASGGPETQYF
.	TRBV7-8	.	TRBJ1-1	TGTGCCAGCAGCCCCCGACAGGAGTTATGGCAAGAGAACACTGAAGCTTTCTTT	CASSPRQELWQENTEAFF
.	TRBV28	.	TRBJ2-7	TGTGCCAGCACCCTAACCGGGAGCTCCTACGAGCAGTACTTC	CASTLTGSSYEQYF
once	TRBV19	.	TRBJ1-1	TGTGCCAGTAGTATGGGGAGCGAAGCTTTCTTT	CASSMGSEAFF
.	TRBV5-6	.	TRBJ1-1	TGTGCCAGCAGCTTGGGCAGTCCTAGGGGTGAAGCTTTCTTT	CASSLGSPRGEAFF
.	TRBV6-5	TRBD1	TRBJ1-1	TGTGCCAGCAGTTCCCCGGGACAGATGGGAACTGAAGCTTTCTTT	CASSSPGQMGTEAFF
.	TRBV18	TRBD2	TRBJ2-1	TGTGCCAGCTCAGAGAGCGGGGGGATCTCCTACAATGAGCAGTTCTTC	CASSESGGISYNEQFF
.	TRBV19	TRBD1	TRBJ2-5	TGTGCCAGTAGTATGGACAGGGACAGGAGTGAGACCCAGTACTTC	CASSMDRDRSETQYF
few	TRBV13	.	TRBJ1-1	TGTGCCAGCAGCTTTTCGCCGGGTGAGACTGAAGCTTTCTTT	CASSFSPGETEAFF
.	TRBV5-6	TRBD1	TRBJ1-2	TGTGCCAGCAGCCCGGGACAGACGTATGGCTACACCTTC	CASSPGQTYGYTF
.	TRBV9	TRBD2	TRBJ2-1	TGTGCCAGCAGCGTTAGCGGGGGGGTCTACAATGAGCAGTTCTTC	CASSVSGGVYNEQFF
.	TRBV2	.	TRBJ1-6	TGTGCCAGCAGAGGACTTTCACCCCTCCACTTT	CASRGLSPLHF
.	TRBV9	TRBD1	TRBJ1-1	TGTGCCAGCAGCGTTTCTTTTTCGAGGGACAGTCCGATCGAACACATGAACACTGAAGCTTTCTTT	CASSVSFSRDSPIEHMNTEAFF
.	TRBV7-8	TRBD2	TRBJ2-3	TGTGCCAGCAGCATGTTGCAGCGGGGGGGCACAGATACGCAGTATTTT	CASSMLQRGGTDTQYF
.	TRBV2	.	TRBJ1-5	TGTGCCACCAAAAGCCAACAGGCCAGCAATCAGCCCCAGCATTTT	CATKSQQASNQPQHF
few	TRBV2	TRBD1	TRBJ2-5	TGTGCCAGCAGTGAATGGGGGCAGGGGGCAGAGACCCAGTACTTC	CASSEWGQGAETQYF
.	TRBV2	.	TRBJ2-7	TGTGCCAGCAGTAAAGGAGAACAGACATACGAGCAGTACTTC	CASSKGEQTYEQYF
.	TRBV2	TRBD2	TRBJ2-3	TGTGCCACCCGACTAGCGGGAATCACAGATACGCAGTATTTT	CATRLAGITDTQYF
.	TRBV10-3	.	TRBJ2-2	TGTGCCACTACCGAATACACCGGGGAGCTGTTTTTT	CATTEYTGELFF
.	TRBV9	TRBD1	TRBJ1-6	TGTGCCAGCAGCGTAAGACAGGGAATGAATTCACCCCTCCACTTT	CASSVRQGMNSPLHF
once	TRBV4-1	TRBD1	TRBJ1-1	TGCGCCAGCAGCCAGGACGATCGGGGGACAGGGCGATTCATGAACACTGAAGCTTTCTTT	CASSQDDRGTGRFMNTEAFF
.	TRBV13	.	TRBJ1-6	TGTGCCAGCAGCTTAGTGCGGCAGGCAGGGAATTCACCCCTCCACTTT	CASSLVRQAGNSPLHF
.	TRBV7-6	TRBD1	TRBJ2-7	TGTGCCAGCAGCTTACAGACAGGGGGATCTTACGAGCAGTACTTC	CASSLQTGGSYEQYF
.	TRBV9	TRBD1	TRBJ2-3	TGTGCCAGCAGCCCCCGGACAGGGGGTACGGCAGATACGCAGTATTTT	CASSPRTGGTADTQYF
.	TRBV2	.	TRBJ2-1	TGTGCCAGCAGTGATAATAGAAACAATGAGCAGTTCTTC	CASSDNRNNEQFF
once	TRBV25-1	TRBD1	TRBJ1-1	TGTGCCAGTGGGGACAGCCTCCTGATGAACACTGAAGCTTTCTTT	CASGDSLLMNTEAFF
.	TRBV4-2	TRBD2	TRBJ2-7	TGTGCCAGCAGCCAGCAACAACTAGCGAGCTCCTACGAGCAGTACTTC	CASSQQQLASSYEQYF
.	TRBV28	.	TRBJ1-6	TGTGCCAGCAGTTCCCCGGTTGGTATTTCCTATAATTCACCCCTCCACTTT	CASSSPVGISYNSPLHF
few	TRBV5-1	.	TRBJ2-7	TGCGCCAGTGGCCCGGGGTGGGACGAGCAGTACTTC	CASGPGWDEQYF
once	TRBV6-5	.	TRBJ1-1	TGTGCCAGCAGGCCATGGAGTACCACTGAAGCTTTCTTT	CASRPWSTTEAFF